This T cell receptor beta chain was observed in a study of T-cell memory formation after mild COVID-19. CDR3 length: 13 amino acids. V was trimmed by 3 bases and J by 1 base, leaving 8 bases between them. CDR1 is SQVTM and CDR2 is ANQGSEA in the germline V gene. One entry per CDR3 protein results from TCRdb running MiXCR on the 5' RACE reads. Of about 180,000 distinct CDR3 sequences listed, 16% are singletons. The rearrangement uses TRBV29-1 and TRBJ2-3; D could derive from TRBD1 or TRBD2 (6 bases each). The sequence came from an adult woman who had mild COVID-19 (a few samples of this study predate the infection). Cell type and time point are not known. Sequencing used PBMCs or a T cell subset sorted from them (not recorded which). The CDR3 is CSVDGGGTDTQYF. CDR3 coding DNA: TGCAGCGTTGACGGGGGCGGCACAGATACGCAGTATTTT.